Listed below are T cell receptor beta chains from one sample, sequenced in a study of CD8 T cells in ankylosing spondylitis. TCRdb processed the 5' RACE reads anew with MiXCR; each CDR3 protein has one entry. The data show approximately 220,000 distinct CDR3 sequences, 10% to 13% seen once. Sequencing used blood, either unsorted or a sorted T cell fraction (not recorded which). The origin of the receptors is a male donor with ankylosing spondylitis or in good health (not recorded which). The CDR3 runs from the conserved cysteine through the conserved F or W. A D gene is named only where the DNA matches it firmly. The listing skips clone size in some rows; elsewhere it reads once, few, many or a size class.

v_gene	d_gene	abundance	j_gene	CDR3nt	CDR3aa
TRBV29-1	.	many	TRBJ2-5	TGCAGCGTTGGAAGGCTAGCGTTGCACCGAGGAGAGACCCAGTACTTC	CSVGRLALHRGETQYF
TRBV20-1	.	many	TRBJ1-5	TGCAGTGCTGGGGGGGGGAATCAGCCCCAGCATTTT	CSAGGGNQPQHF
TRBV7-9	TRBD1	.	TRBJ2-1	TGTGCCAGCAGCCGGGACAGCTTCTCCTACAATGAGCAGTTCTTC	CASSRDSFSYNEQFF
TRBV7-3	TRBD1	once	TRBJ2-2	TGTGCCAGCAGCTTGACAGGGACGGACGGGGAGCGGTTTTTT	CASSLTGTDGERFF
TRBV4-2	.	many	TRBJ2-6	TGTGCCAGCAGCCAAGAAGCAGGGGAGACTGGGGCCAACGTCCTGACTTTC	CASSQEAGETGANVLTF
TRBV5-1	TRBD2	many	TRBJ2-1	TGCGCCAGCCTATCCGGGACTAGCTATTCCAATGAGCAGTTCTTC	CASLSGTSYSNEQFF
TRBV7-8	.	many	TRBJ2-1	TGTGCCAGCAGCTTCCGCGGGGTTCCACCCTACAATGAGCAGTTCTTC	CASSFRGVPPYNEQFF
TRBV15	.	few	TRBJ1-1	TGTGCCACCCGCCCGGGTTGGGTGAACACTGAAGCTTTCTTT	CATRPGWVNTEAFF
TRBV27	TRBD1	many	TRBJ1-6	TGTGCCAGCAGTTTACGGTCAGGGGGTAATAATTCACCCCTCCACTTT	CASSLRSGGNNSPLHF
TRBV11-2	.	many	TRBJ2-7	TGTGCCAGCAGCTTCCTGATGGCCCCCTACGAGCAGTACTTC	CASSFLMAPYEQYF
TRBV28	TRBD1	many	TRBJ1-2	TGTGCCAGCAGTTTCGAAGCAACAGGGGGCTATGGCTACACCTTC	CASSFEATGGYGYTF
TRBV12-3/TRBV12-4	.	many	TRBJ2-7	TGTGCCAGCAGTTCCGACACAGGACGGAACTACGAGCAGTACTTC	CASSSDTGRNYEQYF
TRBV5-1	.	once	TRBJ2-7	TGCGCCAGCAGCTTTGAACAGGCCTCCTACGAGCAGTACTTC	CASSFEQASYEQYF
TRBV12-3/TRBV12-4	.	many	TRBJ1-3	TGTGCCAGCAGTCGTAGGGACTCTGGAAACACCATATATTTT	CASSRRDSGNTIYF
TRBV12-3/TRBV12-4	.	many	TRBJ2-3	TGTGCCAGCAGTTTAGTGGACTTCACAGATACGCAGTATTTT	CASSLVDFTDTQYF
TRBV7-9	.	many	TRBJ2-1	TGTGCCAGCAGCTCCGAGAATTGGGACAATGAGCAGTTCTTC	CASSSENWDNEQFF
TRBV6-1	TRBD1	many	TRBJ2-2	TGTGCCAGCATCCTCCATCCGACAGGGGGAAACACCGGGGAGCTGTTTTTT	CASILHPTGGNTGELFF
TRBV5-1	.	many	TRBJ2-7	TGCGCCAGCAGCCACGACGGGAACCCCTACGAGCAGTACTTC	CASSHDGNPYEQYF
TRBV12-3/TRBV12-4	TRBD1	many	TRBJ2-1	TGTGCCAGCAGTCCGGGACAGCCCTACAATGAGCAGTTCTTC	CASSPGQPYNEQFF
TRBV20-1	TRBD1	many	TRBJ1-5	TGCAGTGCTTGGACAGGGGGCGATCAGCCCCAGCATTTT	CSAWTGGDQPQHF
TRBV7-3	.	few	TRBJ2-7	TGTGCCAGCAGCTTAACAGTCGGGACACCCCCCTACGAGCAGTACTTC	CASSLTVGTPPYEQYF
TRBV12-3/TRBV12-4	TRBD1	many	TRBJ2-2	TGTGCCAGCAGTTTTTCGGACAGGGATACCGGGGAGCTGTTTTTT	CASSFSDRDTGELFF
TRBV20-1	.	many	TRBJ2-1	TGCAGTGCTAGTACTAGCTCTAGCTCCTACAATGAGCAGTTCTTC	CSASTSSSSYNEQFF
TRBV12-3/TRBV12-4	.	many	TRBJ1-1	TGTGCCAGCAGTGGGGCACAGCGAGCTTTCTTT	CASSGAQRAFF
TRBV12-3/TRBV12-4	.	many	TRBJ1-2	TGTGCCAGCAGCTTAAAAGGGGGGGAGGGGTATGGCTACACCTTC	CASSLKGGEGYGYTF